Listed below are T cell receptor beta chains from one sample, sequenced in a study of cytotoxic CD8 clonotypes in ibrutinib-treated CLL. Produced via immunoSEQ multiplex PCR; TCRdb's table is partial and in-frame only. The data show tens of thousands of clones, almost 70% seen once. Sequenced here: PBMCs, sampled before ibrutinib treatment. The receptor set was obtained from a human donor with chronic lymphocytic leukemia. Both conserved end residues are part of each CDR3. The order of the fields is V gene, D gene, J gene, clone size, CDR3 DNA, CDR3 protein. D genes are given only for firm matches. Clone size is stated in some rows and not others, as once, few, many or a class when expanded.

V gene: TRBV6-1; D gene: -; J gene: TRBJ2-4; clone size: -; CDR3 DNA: TGTGCCAGCAGTACAGGGGCCAAAAACATTCAGTACTTC; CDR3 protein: CASSTGAKNIQYF
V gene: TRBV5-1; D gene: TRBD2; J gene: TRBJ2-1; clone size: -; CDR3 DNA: TGCGCCAGCAGCTTGGAACTTCGGGGCCCGGGGGGCAATGAGCAGTTCTTC; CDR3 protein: CASSLELRGPGGNEQFF
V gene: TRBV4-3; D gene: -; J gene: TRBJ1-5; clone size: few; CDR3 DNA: TGCGCCAGCAGCCAAGATCACAATAGCAATCAGCCCCAGCATTTT; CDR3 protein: CASSQDHNSNQPQHF
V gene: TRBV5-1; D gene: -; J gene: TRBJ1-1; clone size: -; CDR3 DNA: TGCGCCAGCAGCTTGTTGCACGGGACGCCGGGCACTGAAGCTTTCTTT; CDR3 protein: CASSLLHGTPGTEAFF
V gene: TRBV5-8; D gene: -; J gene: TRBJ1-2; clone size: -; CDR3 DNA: TGTGCCAGCACCCCGAATTACGGGTACTATGGCTACACCTTC; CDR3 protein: CASTPNYGYYGYTF
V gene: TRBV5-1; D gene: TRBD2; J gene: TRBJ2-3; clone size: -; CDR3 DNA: TGCGCCAGCAGCTTGAGCACTAGCGGGGCAGATACGCAGTATTTT; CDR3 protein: CASSLSTSGADTQYF
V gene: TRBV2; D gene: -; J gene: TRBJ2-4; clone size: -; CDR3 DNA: TGTGCCACCCTGGGCAGACTCGAAAACATTCAGTACTTC; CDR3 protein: CATLGRLENIQYF
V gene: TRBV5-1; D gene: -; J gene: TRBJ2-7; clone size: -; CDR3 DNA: TGCGCCAGCAGCCCAGACAGTACCTACGGGCAGTACTTC; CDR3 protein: CASSPDSTYGQYF
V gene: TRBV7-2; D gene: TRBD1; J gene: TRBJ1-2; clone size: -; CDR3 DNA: TGTGCCAGCAGCTTCGACAGGGATTTGGGTAACTATGGCTACACCTTC; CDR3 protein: CASSFDRDLGNYGYTF
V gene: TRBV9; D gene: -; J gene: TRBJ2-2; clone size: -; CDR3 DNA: TGTGCCAGCAGCGTATACCGCGGGACCGGGGAGCTGTTTTTT; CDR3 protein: CASSVYRGTGELFF
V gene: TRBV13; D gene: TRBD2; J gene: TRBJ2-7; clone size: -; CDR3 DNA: TGTGCCAGCAGCTTAACCGCCCGGGGGACTAGCAGAACCTACGAGCAGTACTTC; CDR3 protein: CASSLTARGTSRTYEQYF
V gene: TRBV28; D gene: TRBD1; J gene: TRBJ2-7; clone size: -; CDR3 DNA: TGTGCCAGCAGTTTGGGACAGGGGTTGCTGGCGGAGCAGTACTTC; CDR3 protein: CASSLGQGLLAEQYF
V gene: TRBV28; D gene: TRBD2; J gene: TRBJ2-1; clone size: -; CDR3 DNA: TGTGCCAGCAGTCGGACTAGCACCTACAATGAGCAGTTCTTC; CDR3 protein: CASSRTSTYNEQFF
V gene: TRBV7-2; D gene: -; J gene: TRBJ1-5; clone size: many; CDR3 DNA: TGTGCCAGCAGCTTATGGGGTTCCAATCAGCCCCAGCATTTT; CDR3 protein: CASSLWGSNQPQHF
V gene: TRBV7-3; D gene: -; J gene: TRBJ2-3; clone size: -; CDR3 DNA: TGTGCCAGCAGCTTAACCAGGGCAGGGGAGAAGCGAAGTACGCAGTATTTT; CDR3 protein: CASSLTRAGEKRSTQYF
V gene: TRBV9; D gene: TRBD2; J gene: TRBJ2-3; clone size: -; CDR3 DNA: TGTGCCAGCAGCGTAGGAACTAGCGTTAAAACCGATACGCAGTATTTT; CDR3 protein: CASSVGTSVKTDTQYF
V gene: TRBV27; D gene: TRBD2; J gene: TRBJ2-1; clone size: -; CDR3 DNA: TGTGCCAGCAGTCCCTCAGCGGGGGTTTACAATGAGCAGTTCTTC; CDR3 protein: CASSPSAGVYNEQFF
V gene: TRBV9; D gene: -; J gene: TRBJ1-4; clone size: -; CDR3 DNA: TGTGCCAGCAGCGTAGTGGGGACAAGCAATGAAAAACTGTTTTTT; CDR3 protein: CASSVVGTSNEKLFF
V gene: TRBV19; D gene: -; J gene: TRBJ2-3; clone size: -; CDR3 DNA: TGTGCCAGTAGTATCCAATGGTACTCGGCGGATACGCAGTATTTT; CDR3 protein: CASSIQWYSADTQYF
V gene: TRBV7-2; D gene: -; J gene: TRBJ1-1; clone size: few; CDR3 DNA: TGTGCCAGCAGCCTAGACGAGAACACTGAAGCTTTCTTT; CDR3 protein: CASSLDENTEAFF
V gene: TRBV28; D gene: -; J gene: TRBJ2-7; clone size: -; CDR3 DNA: TGTGCCAGCAGGCTTAGAATGACAACCTACGAGCAGTACTTC; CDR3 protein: CASRLRMTTYEQYF
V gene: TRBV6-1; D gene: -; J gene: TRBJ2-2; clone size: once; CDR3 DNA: TGTGCCAGCAGTGAAGCTCAGGGTTACACCGGGGAGCTGTTTTTT; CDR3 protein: CASSEAQGYTGELFF
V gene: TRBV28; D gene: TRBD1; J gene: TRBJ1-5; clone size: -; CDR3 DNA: TGTGCCAGTGGGGGACAGACCACACTCTATAGCAATCAGCCCCAGCATTTT; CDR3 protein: CASGGQTTLYSNQPQHF
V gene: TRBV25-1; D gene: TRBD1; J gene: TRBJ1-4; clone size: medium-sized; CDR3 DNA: TGTGCCAGCAGTGAATCCTGGACAGGGGGAAGGGAAAAACTGTTTTTT; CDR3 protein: CASSESWTGGREKLFF
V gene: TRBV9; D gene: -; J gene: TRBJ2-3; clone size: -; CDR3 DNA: TGTGCCAGCAGCGCCAGGGGCCTGAGCACAGATACGCAGTATTTT; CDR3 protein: CASSARGLSTDTQYF
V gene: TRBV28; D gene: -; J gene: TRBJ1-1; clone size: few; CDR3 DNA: TGTGCCAGCACCAAGAACACTGAAGCTTTCTTT; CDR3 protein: CASTKNTEAFF
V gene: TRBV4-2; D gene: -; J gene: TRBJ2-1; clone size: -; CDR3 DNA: TGTGCCAGCCGCGCGACGGGGGGCCATGAGCAGTTCTTC; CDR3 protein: CASRATGGHEQFF
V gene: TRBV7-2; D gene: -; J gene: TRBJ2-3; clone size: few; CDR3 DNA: TGTGCCAGCAGCTTAGTTCGTCGGACTCTCATTTCCACAGATACGCAGTATTTT; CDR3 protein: CASSLVRRTLISTDTQYF
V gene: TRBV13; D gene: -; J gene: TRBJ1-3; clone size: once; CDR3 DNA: TGTGCCAGCAAGGGCGGCTCTGGAAACACCATATATTTT; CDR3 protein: CASKGGSGNTIYF
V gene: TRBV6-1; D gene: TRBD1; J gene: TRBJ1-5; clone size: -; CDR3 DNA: TGTGCCAGCAGTGAAGGGGGACAGTGGTATCGGCCCCAGCATTTT; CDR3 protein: CASSEGGQWYRPQHF
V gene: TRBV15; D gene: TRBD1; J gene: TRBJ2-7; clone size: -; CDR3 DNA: TGTGCCACCAGCCTGGGGACAGGGGGCTACGAGCAGTACTTC; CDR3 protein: CATSLGTGGYEQYF
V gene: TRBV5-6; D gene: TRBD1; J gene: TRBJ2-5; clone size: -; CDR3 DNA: TGTGCCAGCAGCTCCCGGACAGGGGGCTATGAGACCCAGTACTTC; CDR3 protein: CASSSRTGGYETQYF
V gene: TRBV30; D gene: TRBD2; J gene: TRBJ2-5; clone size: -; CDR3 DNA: TGTGCCTGGAGTTTGCGACTAGCGGGAGTGGGGGAGACCCAGTACTTC; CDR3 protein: CAWSLRLAGVGETQYF
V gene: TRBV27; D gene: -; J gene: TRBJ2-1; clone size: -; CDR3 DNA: TGTGCCAGCAGTTTTTCCGGGGCGGGCACTGGGTTCTTC; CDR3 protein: CASSFSGAGTGFF
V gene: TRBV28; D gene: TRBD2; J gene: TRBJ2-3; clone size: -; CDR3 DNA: TGTGCCAGCAGACCAGCGGGAGTTGGAGATACGCAGTATTTT; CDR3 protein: CASRPAGVGDTQYF
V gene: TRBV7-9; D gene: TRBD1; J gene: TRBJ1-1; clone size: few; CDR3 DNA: TGTGCCAGCAGCCCACAGGGGGACACTGAAGCTTTCTTT; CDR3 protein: CASSPQGDTEAFF
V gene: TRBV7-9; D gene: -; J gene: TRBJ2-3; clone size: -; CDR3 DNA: TGTGCCAGCAGCTCTGACCAGGGCGAGTTCACAGATACGCAGTATTTT; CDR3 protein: CASSSDQGEFTDTQYF
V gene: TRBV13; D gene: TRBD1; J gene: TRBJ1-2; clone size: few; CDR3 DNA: TGTGCCAGCAGCAAACAAGGACAGGGGATCTACACCTTC; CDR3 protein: CASSKQGQGIYTF
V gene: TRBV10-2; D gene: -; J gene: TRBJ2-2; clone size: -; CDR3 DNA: TGCGCCAGCAGTGAGTCGACGGAAAACACCGGGGAGCTGTTTTTT; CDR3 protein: CASSESTENTGELFF
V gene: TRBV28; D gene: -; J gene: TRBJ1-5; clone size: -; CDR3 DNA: TGTGCGAACCAGGGTGACAATCAGCCCCAGCATTTT; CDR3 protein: CANQGDNQPQHF
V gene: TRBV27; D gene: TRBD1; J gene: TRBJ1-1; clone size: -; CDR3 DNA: TGTGCCAGCAGTTTACCAAGAGACAGGGTTGGACTCCCCAGCTTGGAGACTGAAGCTTTCTTT; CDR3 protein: CASSLPRDRVGLPSLETEAFF